This T cell receptor beta chain appears in the sequencing data of a study of shared clonotypes between healthy human individuals. Concerning this clone: Its antigen is unknown.

Study outcomes and limitations: Depth was large, yet rarefaction showed that sorted-subset sequencing was incomplete. Non-shared clonotypes displayed generation probabilities falling below those of clonotypes present in all four donors.

The run depth of the assay was deep. Generated by immunoSEQ multiplex PCR, the TCRdb table keeps only in-frame clones and is missing some. This table has around 2.1 million clones, 90% to 96% appearing once. There were no recent acute infections or vaccinations among the donors, who were healthy HIV-negative adults. Sequencing used naive CD4+ T cells sorted from blood. The subset is: CD45RA+ positively selected. The TCR was taken from a man younger than 35 in good health.

CDR3 loop: CASSTWTSGAAEQYF. The CDR3 DNA reads TGTGCCAGCAGCACTTGGACTAGCGGGGCCGCCGAGCAGTACTTC. V and J are TRBV7-2 and TRBJ2-7; 12 nucleotides align to TRBD2. The CDR3 length is 15 residues. Germline trimming cut 5 bases from V and 6 bases from J; bases unmatched to any gene: 8. Germline V gene data show CDR1 as SGHTA and CDR2 as FQGNSA.